Presented here are 16 T cell receptor beta chains from one specimen sequenced in a study of radiotherapy plus CTLA-4 blockade in lung cancer. This table comes from immunoSEQ multiplex PCR, and its TCRdb copy is limited to in-frame clones, with some not included. The data contain roughly 44,000 clones, about 72% of them singletons. The specimen was peripheral blood, collected from a patient treated with radiotherapy plus ipilimumab. These TCRs come from a human donor with non-small cell lung cancer who had stable disease on radiotherapy plus ipilimumab.

For the CDR3, the DNA is TGTGCCAGCAGCTTGGTCAGGGAGTCAGATACGCAGTATTTT. Translation gives CASSLVRESDTQYF. The chain carries TRBV7-8 and TRBJ2-3; the D gene could be TRBD1 or TRBD2 (5 bases each). V dropped 3 bases and J dropped 4 bases, with 11 bases sitting between them. This CDR3 is built from 14 residues. CDR1 is SGHVS and CDR2 is FQNEAQ in the germline V gene.

The V and J genes are TRBV11-2 and TRBJ1-5; D remains unclear. The CDR3 is made up of 15 amino acids. The ends were cut back, 3 bases at V and 1 base at J, with 10 bases in the middle. Per the germline V gene, CDR1 is SGHAT and CDR2 is FQNNGV. CDR3 in amino acids: CASSFDARSNQPQHF. In nucleotides, the CDR3 is TGTGCCAGCAGCTTCGACGCACGGAGCAATCAGCCCCAGCATTTT.

This clone occurred a few times. The chain uses TRBV18 and TRBJ1-1, with 7 bases identical to TRBD1. The CDR3 runs 16 residues. Losses at the gene ends were 6 bases for V and 0 bases for J; bases not matched to a gene: 10. Germline-derived CDR1 and CDR2 are KGHSH and LQKENI. CDR3 residues: CASSRGSGTVNTEAFF. CDR3 DNA: TGTGCCAGCTCCCGAGGCTCCGGGACAGTGAACACTGAAGCTTTCTTT.

The V call is TRBV5-4, the J call TRBJ2-2; 9 positions agree with TRBD1. The CDR3 has 16 amino acids. Unmatched junction bases numbered 10, after V lost 6 bases and J lost 4 bases. Germline V lookup: CDR1 SGHNT, CDR2 YYREEE (reference sequence). The CDR3 is CASTLVGQGPTGELFF. The CDR3 DNA sequence: TGTGCCAGCACCCTAGTGGGACAGGGTCCCACCGGGGAGCTGTTTTTT.

As to this clone: The same CDR3 arises from other DNA sequences in this sample as well. This chain uses TRBV9 with TRBJ1-2; a possible D gene is TRBD1 (6 bases). The ends were cut back, 0 bases at V and 10 bases at J, with 22 bases in the middle. CDR1 SGDLS and CDR2 YYNGEE come from the germline V gene. This CDR3 is 16 amino acids long. The CDR3 bases are TGTGCCAGCAGCGTAGCAGGAACTGGGGGGCCTTACGCCTACACCTTC. The encoded protein is CASSVAGTGGPYAYTF.

The V call is TRBV6-1, the J call TRBJ2-7, with D unresolved. The CDR3 has 13 amino acids. Trimming cost V 5 bases and J 5 bases, with 13 bases left between them. CDR1 is MNHNS and CDR2 is SASEGT in the germline V gene. Here the CDR3 reads CASSPVAYDEQYV. CDR3 sequence (DNA): TGTGCCAGCAGTCCCGTGGCGTACGACGAGCAGTACGTC.

This chain uses TRBV18 with TRBJ2-5, with D perhaps TRBD2 (6 bases). Germline V gene data show CDR1 as KGHSH and CDR2 as LQKENI. This CDR3 comprises 14 residues. V lost 4 bases, J lost 1 base, and 10 bases lay in between. The CDR3 DNA reads as TGTGCCAGCTCACAGTCCGGGGGCCAAGAGACCCAGTACTTC. It specifies CASSQSGGQETQYF.

The J gene is TRBJ1-2, the V gene TRBV28; no definite D call. The CDR3 has 17 residues. Per the germline V gene, CDR1 is MDHEN and CDR2 is SYDVKM. V lost 1 base to trimming and J lost 5 bases, with 20 bases between them. CDR3 loop: CASSLYAGLWSAYGYTF. CDR3 nucleotide sequence: TGTGCCAGCAGTTTATATGCAGGCCTATGGAGCGCTTATGGCTACACCTTC.

This chain joins TRBV5-4 and TRBJ1-6; no reliable D call. Germline V gene data show CDR1 as SGHNT and CDR2 as YYREEE (reference sequence). V was trimmed by 2 bases and J by 0 bases, leaving 6 bases between them. This CDR3 has 15 residues. CDR3 region: CASSFGSSYNSPLHF. The CDR3 bases are TGTGCCAGCAGCTTTGGGAGCTCCTATAATTCACCCCTCCACTTT.

The chain combines TRBV7-2 with TRBJ2-7; possibly TRBD1 for D (7 bases). In germline, CDR1 is SGHTA, CDR2 FQGNSA. V dropped 1 base and J dropped 7 bases, with 17 bases sitting between them. The CDR3 contains 15 residues. As DNA, the CDR3 is TGTGCCAGCAGCTTAGTTGGAGGGGGCTCAGGGGAGCAGTACTTC. This translates into CASSLVGGGSGEQYF. Variable domain in full (rest from reference TRBV7-2 and TRBJ2-7): GAGVSQSPSNKVTEKGKDVELRCDPISGHTALYWYRQSLGQGLEFLIYFQGNSAPDKSGLPSDRFSAERTGGSVSTLTIQRTQQEDSAVYLCASSLVGGGSGEQYFGPGTRLTVT.

The J gene is TRBJ2-1, the V gene TRBV7-3, with TRBD2 matching over 8 bases. The CDR3 is 15 amino acids. After removal of 1 base from V and 2 bases from J, the junction contained 1 base not matched to a gene. The germline gives CDR1 SGHTA, CDR2 FQGTGA. The CDR3 sequence: CASSLIGGAYNEQFF. CDR3 nucleotides: TGTGCCAGCAGCTTAATCGGGGGGGCCTACAATGAGCAGTTCTTC.

The CDR3 protein is CASSLLGQDYYGYTF. Written as DNA, the CDR3 is TGTGCCAGCAGCTTATTGGGACAGGACTACTATGGCTACACCTTC. The chain is built from TRBV7-2 and TRBJ1-2; TRBD1 aligns across 8 bases. Per germline, CDR1 SGHTA and CDR2 FQGNSA. Trimming at V came to 2 bases and at J to 3 bases, leaving 5 bases not matched to a gene. This CDR3 comprises 15 residues.

The gene calls are TRBV29-1 and TRBJ1-1; 7 positions agree with TRBD1. The CDR3 covers 13 residues. V was clipped by 1 base and J by 5 bases; unmatched bases: 4. Germline CDR1 is SQVTM and CDR2 is ANQGSEA. DNA of the CDR3: TGCAGCGTTGAAGGACAGGGAGGGACTGAAGCTTTCTTT. Protein sequence: CSVEGQGGTEAFF.

This CDR3 reads CASSDSGETIGYTF. The CDR3 DNA follows: TGTGCCAGCAGTGATTCAGGCGAGACTATAGGGTACACCTTC. The chain combines TRBV6-5 with TRBJ1-2; no clear D. The CDR3 runs 14 residues. Germline values: CDR1 MNHEY, CDR2 SVGAGI. Trimming removed 5 bases from V and 11 bases from J, with 21 bases in between.

The chain links TRBV13 to TRBJ2-5; unclear D gene. Germline CDR1 PRHDT, CDR2 FYEKMQ (reference sequence). CDR3 length: 15 residues. V was cut by 0 bases and J by 2 bases, with 10 bases left in between. The CDR3 here is CASSLGRARQETQYF. As DNA, the CDR3 is TGTGCCAGCAGCTTAGGTCGCGCCCGACAAGAGACCCAGTACTTC.

This clone occurred a few times. The V gene is TRBV6-5, the J gene TRBJ2-5; either TRBD1 or TRBD2 may supply D (7 bases each). The germline V gene encodes CDR1 MNHEY and CDR2 SVGAGI. This CDR3 is built from 13 residues. Trimming took 8 bases from V and 2 from J, leaving 12 bases between them. This CDR3 is CASCRGGQETQYF. The CDR3 bases are TGTGCCAGCTGCAGGGGGGGACAAGAGACCCAGTACTTC.